This TCR beta chain derives from a study of cytomegalovirus exposure and HLA in healthy donors. Study observations and caveats: The classifier reportedly diagnosed cytomegalovirus status with high sensitivity and specificity. Three CMV-associated chains proved CMV antigen-specific in vitro.

Turning to this clone: As yet, its antigen is unknown.

Germline V gene data show CDR1 as MNHEY and CDR2 as SVGAGI. V gave up 5 bases and J gave up 5 bases; unmatched junction bases: 9. The CDR3 length is 15 residues. The donors were part of the validation cohort, which consisted of over a hundred subjects and was separate from the first cohort of about 720 subjects. Sequencing used immunoSEQ multiplex PCR; TCRdb keeps in-frame clones, though not all of them. The repertoire includes roughly 130,000 clones, 85% to 90% of them detected once, and 5.5% to 7% sits in the top ten. Sequenced: PBMCs. V usage is TRBV6-5 and J usage is TRBJ2-5; 9 nucleotides align to TRBD1. This receptor was taken from a woman in her twenties or thirties in good health and CMV-seropositive. The CDR3 bases are TGTGCCAGCAGTACCCGGGACAGGGCTAGGGAGACCCAGTACTTC. Translating gives CASSTRDRARETQYF.